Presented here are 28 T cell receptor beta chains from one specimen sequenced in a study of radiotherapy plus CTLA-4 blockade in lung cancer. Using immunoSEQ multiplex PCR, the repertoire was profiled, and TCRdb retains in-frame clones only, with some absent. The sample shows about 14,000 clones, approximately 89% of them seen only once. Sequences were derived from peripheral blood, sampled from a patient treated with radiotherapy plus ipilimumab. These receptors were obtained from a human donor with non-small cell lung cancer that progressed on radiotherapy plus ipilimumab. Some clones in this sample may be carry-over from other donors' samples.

The CDR3 is CSVEYPGRGNGELFF. CDR3 DNA: TGCAGCGTTGAGTATCCGGGACGCGGGAACGGGGAGCTGTTTTTT. V and J are TRBV29-1 and TRBJ2-2, with a possible D match to TRBD2 (6 bases). Germline lookup yields CDR1 SQVTM and CDR2 ANQGSEA. V was clipped by 3 bases and J by 7 bases, with 18 bases between them. There are 15 residues in the CDR3.

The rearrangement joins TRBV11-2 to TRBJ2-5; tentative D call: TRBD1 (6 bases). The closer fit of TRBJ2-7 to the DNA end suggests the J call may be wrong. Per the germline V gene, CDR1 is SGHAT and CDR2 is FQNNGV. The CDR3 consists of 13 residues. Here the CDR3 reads CASSGQIFYEQYF. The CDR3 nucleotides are TGTGCCAGCTCTGGACAGATCTTCTACGAGCAGTACTTC.

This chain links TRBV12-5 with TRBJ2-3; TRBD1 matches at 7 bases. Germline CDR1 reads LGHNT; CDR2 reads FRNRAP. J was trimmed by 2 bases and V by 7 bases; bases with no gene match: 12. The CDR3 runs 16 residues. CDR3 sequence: CASVLSTGTATDTQYF. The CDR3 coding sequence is TGTGCTAGTGTCCTTTCGACCGGGACAGCCACAGATACGCAGTATTTT.

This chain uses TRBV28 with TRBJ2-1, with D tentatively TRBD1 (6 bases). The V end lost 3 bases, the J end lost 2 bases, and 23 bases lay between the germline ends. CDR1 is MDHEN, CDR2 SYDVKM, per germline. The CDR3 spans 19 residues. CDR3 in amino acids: CASSFPARRDTGTYNEQFF. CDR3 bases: TGTGCCAGCAGTTTCCCCGCCCGTCGGGACACTGGTACCTACAATGAGCAGTTCTTC.

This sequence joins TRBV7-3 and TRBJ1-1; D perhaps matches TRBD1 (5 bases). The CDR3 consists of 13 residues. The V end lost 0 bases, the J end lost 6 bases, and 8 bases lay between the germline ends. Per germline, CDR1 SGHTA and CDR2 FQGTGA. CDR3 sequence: CASSLTWDSEAFF. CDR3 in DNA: TGTGCCAGCAGCTTAACTTGGGACTCTGAAGCTTTCTTT.

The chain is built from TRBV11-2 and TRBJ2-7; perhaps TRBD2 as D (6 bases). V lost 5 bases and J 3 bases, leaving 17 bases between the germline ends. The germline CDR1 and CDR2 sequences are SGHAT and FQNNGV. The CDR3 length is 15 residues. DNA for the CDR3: TGTGCCAGCAGCCCCCTCGGGGGTGGGAACTACGAGCAGTACTTC. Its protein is CASSPLGGGNYEQYF.

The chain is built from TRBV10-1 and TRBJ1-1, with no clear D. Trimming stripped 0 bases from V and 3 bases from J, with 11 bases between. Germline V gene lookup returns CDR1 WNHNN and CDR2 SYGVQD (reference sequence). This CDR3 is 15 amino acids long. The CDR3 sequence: CASSESGREYTEAFF. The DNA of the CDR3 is TGCGCCAGCAGTGAGTCTGGGCGGGAGTACACTGAAGCTTTCTTT.

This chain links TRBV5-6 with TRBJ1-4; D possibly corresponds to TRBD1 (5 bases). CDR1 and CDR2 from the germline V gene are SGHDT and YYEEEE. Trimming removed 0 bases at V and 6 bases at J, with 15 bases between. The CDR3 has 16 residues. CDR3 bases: TGTGCCAGCAGCTTGGACAGTAGTGGGGGGGATGAAAAACTGTTTTTT. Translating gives CASSLDSSGGDEKLFF.

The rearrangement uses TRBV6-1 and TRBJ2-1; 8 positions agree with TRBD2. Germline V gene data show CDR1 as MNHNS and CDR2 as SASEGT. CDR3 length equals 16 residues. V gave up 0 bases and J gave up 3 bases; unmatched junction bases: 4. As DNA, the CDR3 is TGTGCCAGCAGTGAAGCGTTAGCGGGGCTCTACAATGAGCAGTTCTTC. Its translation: CASSEALAGLYNEQFF.

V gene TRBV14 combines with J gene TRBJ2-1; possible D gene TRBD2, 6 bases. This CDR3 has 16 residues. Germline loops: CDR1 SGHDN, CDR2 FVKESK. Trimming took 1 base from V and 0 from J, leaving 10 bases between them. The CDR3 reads CASSQVAGYSYNEQFF. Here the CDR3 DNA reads TGTGCCAGCAGCCAAGTGGCGGGGTACTCCTACAATGAGCAGTTCTTC.

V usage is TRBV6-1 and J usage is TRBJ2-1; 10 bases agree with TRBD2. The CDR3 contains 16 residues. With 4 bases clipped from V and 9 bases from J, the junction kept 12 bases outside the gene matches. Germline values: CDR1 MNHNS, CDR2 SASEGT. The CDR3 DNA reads TGTGCCAGCAGTGCCTTCTCTAGCGGGAGCATAGGTGAGCAGTTCTTC. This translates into CASSAFSSGSIGEQFF.

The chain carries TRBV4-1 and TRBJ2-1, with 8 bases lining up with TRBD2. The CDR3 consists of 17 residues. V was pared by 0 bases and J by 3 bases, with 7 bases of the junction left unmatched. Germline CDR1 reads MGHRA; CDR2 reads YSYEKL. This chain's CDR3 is CASSQDQLLAGYNEQFF. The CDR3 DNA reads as TGCGCCAGCAGCCAAGATCAGCTCCTAGCGGGCTACAATGAGCAGTTCTTC.

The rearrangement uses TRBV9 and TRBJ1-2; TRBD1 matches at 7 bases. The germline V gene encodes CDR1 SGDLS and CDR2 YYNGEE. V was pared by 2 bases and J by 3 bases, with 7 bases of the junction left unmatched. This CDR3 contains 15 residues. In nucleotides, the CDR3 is TGTGCCAGCAGCGTGAGCCCGACAGGGTACTATGGCTACACCTTC. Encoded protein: CASSVSPTGYYGYTF.

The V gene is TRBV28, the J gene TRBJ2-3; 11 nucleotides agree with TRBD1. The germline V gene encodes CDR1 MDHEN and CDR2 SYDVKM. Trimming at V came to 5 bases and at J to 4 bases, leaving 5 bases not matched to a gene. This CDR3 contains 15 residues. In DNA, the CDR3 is TGTGCCAGCAGTCGCGGGACAGGGGGATCAGATACGCAGTATTTT. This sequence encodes CASSRGTGGSDTQYF.

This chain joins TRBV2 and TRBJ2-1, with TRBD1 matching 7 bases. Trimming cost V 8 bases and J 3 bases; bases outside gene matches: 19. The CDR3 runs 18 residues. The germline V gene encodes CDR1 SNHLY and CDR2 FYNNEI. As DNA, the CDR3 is TGTGCCAGCCTTCGTTTGCGACAGGGATTGAGTAGCTACAATGAGCAGTTCTTC. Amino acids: CASLRLRQGLSSYNEQFF.

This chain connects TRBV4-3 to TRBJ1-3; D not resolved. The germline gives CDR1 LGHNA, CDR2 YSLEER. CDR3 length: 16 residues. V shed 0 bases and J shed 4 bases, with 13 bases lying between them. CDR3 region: CASSQDPALAGNTIYF. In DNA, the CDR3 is TGCGCCAGCAGCCAAGACCCTGCATTGGCAGGAAACACCATATATTTT.

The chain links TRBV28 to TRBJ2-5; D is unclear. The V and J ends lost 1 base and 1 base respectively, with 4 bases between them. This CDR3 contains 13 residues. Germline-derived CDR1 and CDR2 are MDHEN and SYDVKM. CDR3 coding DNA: TGTGCCAGCAGTTTATATAGCCAAGAGACCCAGTACTTC. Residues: CASSLYSQETQYF.

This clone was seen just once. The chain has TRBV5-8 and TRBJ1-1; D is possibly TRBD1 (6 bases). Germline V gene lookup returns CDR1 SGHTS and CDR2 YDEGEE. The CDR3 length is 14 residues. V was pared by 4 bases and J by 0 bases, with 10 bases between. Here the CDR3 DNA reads TGTGCCAGCAGCCAGGACAGAATGAACACTGAAGCTTTCTTT. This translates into CASSQDRMNTEAFF.

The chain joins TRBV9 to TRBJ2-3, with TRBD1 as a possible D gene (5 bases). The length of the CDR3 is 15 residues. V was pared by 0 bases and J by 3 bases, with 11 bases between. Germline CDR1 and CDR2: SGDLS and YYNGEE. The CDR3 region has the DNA TGTGCCAGCAGCGTAGGGGGCGGTATAACAGATACGCAGTATTTT. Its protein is CASSVGGGITDTQYF.

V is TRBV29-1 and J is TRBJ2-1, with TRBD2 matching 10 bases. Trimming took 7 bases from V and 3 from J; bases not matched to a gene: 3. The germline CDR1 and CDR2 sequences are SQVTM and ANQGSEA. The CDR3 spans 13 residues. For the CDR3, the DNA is TGCAGCGCTCGGACTAGCGGCTACAATGAGCAGTTCTTC. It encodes CSARTSGYNEQFF.

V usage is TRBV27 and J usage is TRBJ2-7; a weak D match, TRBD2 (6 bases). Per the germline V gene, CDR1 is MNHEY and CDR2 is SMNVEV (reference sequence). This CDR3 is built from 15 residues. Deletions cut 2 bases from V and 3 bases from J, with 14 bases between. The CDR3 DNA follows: TGTGCCAGCAGTTTAAAATACGGGAGTGGCTACGAGCAGTACTTC. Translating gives CASSLKYGSGYEQYF.

DNA of the CDR3: TGTGCCAGCAGCTTCTCTTGGACAGGGGGCCCGAATCAGCCCCAGCATTTT. As protein: CASSFSWTGGPNQPQHF. The chain links TRBV5-6 to TRBJ1-5; 11 nucleotides line up with TRBD1. The CDR3 length is 17 residues. Germline CDR1 reads SGHDT; CDR2 reads YYEEEE. The trim removed 2 bases at V and 4 bases at J, leaving 8 bases unmatched.

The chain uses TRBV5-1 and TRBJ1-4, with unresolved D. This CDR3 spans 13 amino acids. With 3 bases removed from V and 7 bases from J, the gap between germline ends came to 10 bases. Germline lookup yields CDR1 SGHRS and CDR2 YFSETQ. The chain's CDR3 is CASSSGIAEKLFF. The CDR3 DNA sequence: TGCGCCAGCAGCTCCGGGATTGCTGAAAAACTGTTTTTT.

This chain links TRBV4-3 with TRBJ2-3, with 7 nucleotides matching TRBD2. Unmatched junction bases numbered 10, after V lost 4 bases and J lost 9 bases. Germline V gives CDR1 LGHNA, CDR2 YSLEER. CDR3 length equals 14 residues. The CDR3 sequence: CASSPGGMGGTQYF. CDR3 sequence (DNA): TGCGCCAGCAGCCCCGGAGGGATGGGAGGGACGCAGTATTTT.

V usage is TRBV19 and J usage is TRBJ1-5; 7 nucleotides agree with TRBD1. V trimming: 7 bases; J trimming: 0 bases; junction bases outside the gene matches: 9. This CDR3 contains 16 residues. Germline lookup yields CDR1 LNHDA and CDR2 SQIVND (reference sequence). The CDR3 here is CASNTGAIYSNQPQHF. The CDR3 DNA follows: TGTGCCAGTAACACAGGGGCGATCTATAGCAATCAGCCCCAGCATTTT.

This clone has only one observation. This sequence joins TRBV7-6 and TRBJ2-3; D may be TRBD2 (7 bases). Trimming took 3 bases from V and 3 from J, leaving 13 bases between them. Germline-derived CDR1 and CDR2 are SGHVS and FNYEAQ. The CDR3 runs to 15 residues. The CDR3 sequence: CASSFGGRRTDTQYF. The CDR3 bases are TGTGCCAGCAGCTTCGGGGGGCGGAGGACAGATACGCAGTATTTT.

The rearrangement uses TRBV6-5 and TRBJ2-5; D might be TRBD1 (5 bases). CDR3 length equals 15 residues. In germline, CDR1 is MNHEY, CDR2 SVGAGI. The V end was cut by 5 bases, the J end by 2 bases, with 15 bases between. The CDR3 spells CASSKIQGKQETQYF. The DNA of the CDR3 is TGTGCCAGCAGTAAAATTCAGGGAAAACAAGAGACCCAGTACTTC.

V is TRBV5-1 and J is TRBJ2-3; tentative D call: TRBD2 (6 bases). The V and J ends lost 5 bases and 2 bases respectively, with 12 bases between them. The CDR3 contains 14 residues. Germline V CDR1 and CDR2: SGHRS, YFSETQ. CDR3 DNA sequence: TGCGCCAGCAGAACCGGGAGCTTCACAGATACGCAGTATTTT. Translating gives CASRTGSFTDTQYF. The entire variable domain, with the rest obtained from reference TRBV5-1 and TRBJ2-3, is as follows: KAGVTQTPRYLIKTRGQQVTLSCSPISGHRSVSWYQQTPGQGLQFLFEYFSETQRNKGNFPGRFSGRQFSNSRSEMNVSTLELGDSALYLCASRTGSFTDTQYFGPGTRLTVL.